This TCR beta chain was found in a study of T cell repertoires and HLA-DP antigens. General study points: Average cumulative frequency of previously undetected clones was just over 35% against one allele and about 52% against the other.

Untouched CD4+ T cells were bead-isolated from PBMC at 95% to 98% purity. V was pared by 7 bases and J by 9 bases, with 16 bases between. The CDR3 is 14 amino acids. CDR1 MNHNY and CDR2 SVGAGI come from the germline V gene (reference sequence). Clones were read by immunoSEQ multiplex PCR, and TCRdb kept only the in-frame ones, dropping some. The sample holds some 110,000 clones, over 90% seen once. About this clone: Its antigen is still unknown.

The sequence was collected from a woman under 30 in good health and CMV-seronegative. Sequencing was carried out using CD4+ T cells from PBMCs. The chain uses TRBV6-6 and TRBJ1-6; perhaps TRBD1 as D (5 bases). As DNA, the CDR3 is TGTGCCAGCACCTCCGAGCAGGGAATTTCACCCCTCCACTTT. It specifies CASTSEQGISPLHF.